The 17 T cell receptor beta chains in this list originate from one sample, sequenced in a study of T-cell memory formation after mild COVID-19. TCRdb re-called the 5' RACE reads through MiXCR, storing one row per CDR3 protein. The sample consists of more than 350,000 distinct CDR3 sequences, approximately 16% of them appearing once. The sequencing sample was made of PBMCs or a T cell subset sorted from them (not recorded which). The receptors were sampled from a man aged 18 to 29 who had mild COVID-19 (a few samples of this study predate the infection). Cell type and time point are not known.

The chain uses TRBV6-6 and TRBJ2-2; D unclear. The CDR3 has 13 residues. The germline CDR1 and CDR2 sequences are MNHNY and SVGAGI (reference sequence). V lost 6 bases to trimming and J lost 5 bases, with 10 bases between them. The CDR3 here is CASSLPFTGELFF. For the CDR3, the DNA is TGTGCCAGCAGCTTACCGTTTACCGGGGAGCTGTTTTTT.

This clonotype was seen ten or more times. CDR3 nucleotides: TGTGCCAGCAGTCCGCGGGGACTAGCGGGCCCCTACAAGCAGTACGTC. Amino acids: CASSPRGLAGPYKQYV. The chain links TRBV27 to TRBJ2-7; 12 nucleotides align to TRBD2. This CDR3 is built from 16 residues. The germline V gene encodes CDR1 MNHEY and CDR2 SMNVEV (reference sequence).

This clonotype was counted only a few times. The chain employs TRBV24-1 and TRBJ2-3; 14 bases line up with TRBD2. CDR3 size: 19 residues. With V trimmed by 2 bases and J by 2 bases, 8 bases remained unmatched. Germline V gene data show CDR1 as KGHDR and CDR2 as SFDVKD. This chain's CDR3 is CATSDSTGTSGGSTDTQYF. The DNA for the CDR3 is TGTGCCACCAGTGATTCGACCGGGACTAGCGGGGGATCCACAGATACGCAGTATTTT.

This clonotype came up many times. J is TRBJ2-2 and V is TRBV7-3, with D possibly being TRBD1 (6 bases). The germline V gene has CDR1 SGHTA and CDR2 FQGTGA. There are 15 residues in the CDR3. V gave up 3 bases and J gave up 4 bases, with 12 bases separating them. CDR3 sequence reads: CASSFTGRGTGELFF. In DNA, the CDR3 is TGTGCCAGCAGCTTTACGGGCAGGGGCACCGGGGAGCTGTTTTTT.

In its sample, this clonotype was seen a few times. This sequence joins TRBV7-6 and TRBJ2-1; D is possibly TRBD2 (6 bases). V was trimmed by 5 bases and J by 5 bases, leaving 16 bases between them. The CDR3 extends over 15 amino acids. In germline, CDR1 is SGHVS, CDR2 FNYEAQ. CDR3 in DNA: TGTGCCAGCAGCGCGAGCGGGCGGGTCAACAATGAGCAGTTCTTC. Residues: CASSASGRVNNEQFF.

This chain links TRBV24-1 with TRBJ2-2; 9 nucleotides align to TRBD1. The CDR3 extends over 16 amino acids. Germline V gene lookup returns CDR1 KGHDR and CDR2 SFDVKD. With V trimmed by 0 bases and J by 5 bases, 3 bases remained unmatched. For the CDR3, the DNA is TGTGCCACCAGTGATTTGGAGGACAGGGGAACCGGGGAGCTGTTTTTT. Its translation: CATSDLEDRGTGELFF.

In this sample, this clonotype turned up a few times. CDR3 region: CASSLGGGPGSNEQFF. The CDR3 nucleotides read TGTGCCAGCAGCTTAGGTGGGGGGCCAGGATCCAATGAGCAGTTCTTC. The chain links TRBV7-2 to TRBJ2-1; D is perhaps TRBD1 or TRBD2 (6 bases each). Germline loops: CDR1 SGHTA, CDR2 FQGNSA. This CDR3 spans 16 amino acids. V was cut by 1 base and J by 6 bases, with 16 bases left in between.

V gene TRBV27 combines with J gene TRBJ2-5; tentatively, D is TRBD1 or TRBD2 (5 bases each). Looked up from germline, CDR1 is MNHEY and CDR2 is SMNVEV (reference sequence). The CDR3 is made up of 15 amino acids. V shed 8 bases and J shed 2 bases, with 18 bases lying between them. Here the CDR3 DNA reads TGTGCCAGCGGATCTCAAGGGACGTTTCAAGAGACCCAGTACTTC. Residues: CASGSQGTFQETQYF.

A few counts support this clonotype. The CDR3 sequence is CASTPGQGYYEQYF. The CDR3 nucleotides read TGTGCCAGCACCCCGGGACAGGGGTATTACGAGCAGTACTTC. V gene TRBV6-5 combines with J gene TRBJ2-7; the match to TRBD1 covers 10 bases. Germline V gene data show CDR1 as MNHEY and CDR2 as SVGAGI. The length of the CDR3 is 14 residues. With V trimmed by 7 bases and J by 4 bases, 7 bases remained unmatched.

The V call is TRBV20-1, the J call TRBJ2-5; D gene uncertain. Trimming pared 6 bases from V and 3 bases from J, leaving 14 bases between. Germline CDR1 DFQATT, CDR2 SNEGSKA (reference sequence). The CDR3 covers 13 residues. CDR3 residues: CSASTVGEETQYF. The CDR3 DNA reads as TGCAGTGCAAGTACGGTCGGAGAAGAGACCCAGTACTTC.

The V call is TRBV7-9, the J call TRBJ2-2, with D perhaps matching TRBD2 (6 bases). V lost 5 bases and J 6 bases, leaving 16 bases between the germline ends. CDR1 and CDR2 (germline): SEHNR, FQNEAQ (reference sequence). The CDR3 loop spans 15 amino acids. CDR3: CASSKAGRRAGELFF. CDR3 DNA: TGTGCCAGCAGCAAGGCGGGCAGGAGGGCCGGGGAGCTGTTTTTT.

In this sample, this clonotype turned up a few times. The chain couples TRBV4-3 to TRBJ2-3; possibly TRBD2 for D (7 bases). V lost 4 bases, J lost 4 bases, and 12 bases lay in between. CDR3 length equals 14 residues. In germline, CDR1 is LGHNA, CDR2 YSLEER. DNA for the CDR3: TGCGCCAGCAGCCGAGGGGGGGCGGCAGATACGCAGTATTTT. Translated, it gives CASSRGGAADTQYF.

CDR3 loop: CASSRTDRAPYEQFF. Written as DNA, the CDR3 is TGTGCCAGCAGCCGAACGGACAGGGCCCCCTATGAGCAGTTCTTC. V gene TRBV7-9 combines with J gene TRBJ2-1; 8 nucleotides match TRBD1. Trimming removed 5 bases from V and 8 bases from J; junction bases left unmatched: 11. The CDR3 sequence is 15 residues long. The germline V gene has CDR1 SEHNR and CDR2 FQNEAQ (reference sequence).

This chain connects TRBV9 to TRBJ1-2; 8 positions match TRBD1. From germline, CDR1 is SGDLS and CDR2 YYNGEE. Trimming removed 4 bases from V and 11 bases from J; junction bases left unmatched: 10. The CDR3 spans 13 residues. CDR3 sequence (DNA): TGTGCCAGCAGCACTATACGGACAGGGCCGTACACCTTC. This sequence encodes CASSTIRTGPYTF. Filled out from reference TRBV9 and TRBJ1-2, the complete variable domain reads DSGVTQTPKHLITATGQRVTLRCSPRSGDLSVYWYQQSLDQGLQFLIQYYNGEERAKGNILERFSAQQFPDLHSELNLSSLELGDSALYFCASSTIRTGPYTFGSGTRLTVV.

This clonotype has only a few counts. The rearrangement joins TRBV6-2 or TRBV6-3 to TRBJ1-2; D may be TRBD1 (5 bases). Germline CDR1 reads MNHEY; CDR2 reads SVGEGT. Deletions cut 7 bases from V and 4 bases from J, with 10 bases between. CDR3 length equals 12 residues. CDR3 nucleotide sequence: TGTGCCAGCACCGAACAGGCCTATGGCTACACCTTC. As protein: CASTEQAYGYTF.

CDR3: CASSSFKTGEGTDTQYF. The DNA for the CDR3 is TGTGCCAGCAGTTCCTTCAAGACAGGGGAGGGCACAGATACGCAGTATTTT. The gene calls are TRBV6-6 and TRBJ2-3; 8 nucleotides match TRBD1. The CDR3 is 17 residues long. Trimming removed 4 bases from V and 1 base from J; junction bases left unmatched: 10. In germline, CDR1 is MNHNY, CDR2 SVGAGI (reference sequence).

This clonotype was observed many times. The chain links TRBV6-5 to TRBJ1-6; D remains ambiguous. The germline gives CDR1 MNHEY, CDR2 SVGAGI. Trimming stripped 2 bases from V and 8 bases from J, with 16 bases between. CDR3 length equals 16 residues. The CDR3 DNA reads TGTGCCAGCAGTTACAGCCAGACTAAAAGGGATTCACCCCTCCACTTT. Its translation is CASSYSQTKRDSPLHF.